This T cell receptor beta chain was recovered during a study of regulatory T cells in long-lasting Graves disease. Points from the study as a whole: Newly diagnosed patients shared 750 to 1,000 public clonotypes; persistent patients shared about 2,700.

For TCR beta, libraries came from iRepertoire HTBI primers and Arm-PCR of CDR3 regions. MiXCR, applied by TCRdb to the multiplex PCR reads, yields one record per CDR3 protein. The sample includes 400,000 to 500,000 distinct CDR3 sequences, around 20% seen only once; the top ten take 7.8%. The ends were cut back, 6 bases at V and 8 bases at J, with 17 bases in the middle. CDR3 size: 14 residues. The time point here: persistent/refractory GD, antithyroid drugs over 5 years with positive TRAb. After RNA was extracted from PBMCs, the TCR library was made from it. This clonotype was detected ten times or more. Its antigen is unknown.

Sequencing used peripheral blood mononuclear cells (PBMCs), obtained when the disease was refractory, from a patient treated with antithyroid drugs. The chain recombines TRBV12-3 or TRBV12-4 with TRBJ1-5; D might be TRBD1 (6 bases). The source of this sequence is a female donor with Graves disease. The CDR3 sequence is CASRLGRGMEPQHF. Here the CDR3 DNA reads TGTGCCAGCAGGCTGGGCAGGGGTATGGAGCCCCAGCATTTT.